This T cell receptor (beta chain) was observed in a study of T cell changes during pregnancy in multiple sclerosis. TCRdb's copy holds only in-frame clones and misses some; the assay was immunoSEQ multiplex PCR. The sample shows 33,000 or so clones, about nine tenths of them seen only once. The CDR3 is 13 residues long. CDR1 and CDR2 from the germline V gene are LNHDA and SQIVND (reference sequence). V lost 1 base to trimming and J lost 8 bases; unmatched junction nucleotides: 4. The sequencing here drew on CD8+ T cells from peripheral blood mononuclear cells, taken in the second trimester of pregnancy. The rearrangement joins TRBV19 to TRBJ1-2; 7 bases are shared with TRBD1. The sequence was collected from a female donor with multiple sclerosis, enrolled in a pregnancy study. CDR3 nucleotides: TGTGCCAGTAGTATAGGCCAGGGGGACGGCTACACCTTC. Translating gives CASSIGQGDGYTF.